The sequence of this T cell receptor beta chain was determined in a study of cytomegalovirus exposure and HLA in healthy donors. V dropped 4 bases and J dropped 8; count of bases not matched to a gene: 11. The CDR3 contains 15 residues. Germline V gene sequence: CDR1 SGHAT, CDR2 FQNNGV. It was with 60 Vbeta and 13 Jbeta primers that the PCR ran. The assay was immunoSEQ multiplex PCR, and TCRdb's table has in-frame clones only and misses some. This repertoire comprises about 47,000 clones; its ten largest clones make up roughly a sixth. This clonotype was sampled from a male donor in good health and CMV-seronegative. J is TRBJ1-2 and V is TRBV11-2; 9 nucleotides match TRBD1. Sequencing was performed on PBMCs. The CDR3 region has the DNA TGTGCCAGCAGCTCCCTGAGGGACAGGGTGGAAGGCTACACCTTC. This codes for CASSSLRDRVEGYTF.